This T cell receptor (beta chain) derives from a study of T cell repertoires in cytomegalovirus infection. In the study overall: Evidence of both CMV infection and a matching HLA type came from public TCR beta signatures.

This CDR3 has 16 residues. V lost 7 bases, J lost 8 bases, and 26 bases lay in between. The table lists this clonotype with a few counts. Its specificity is not known. Notes on the study in general: Carriers of CMV and the relevant HLA type were discriminated by public TCR beta frequency. Ex vivo responses were dominated by HLA-C-restricted CMV-specific TCR beta clonotypes.

TCRdb passed the reads through MiXCR, listing each CDR3 protein once. The sample includes around 320,000 distinct CDR3 sequences, 8% to 10% seen only once; the top ten take roughly 4.5%. The J gene is TRBJ1-2, the V gene TRBV12-3 or TRBV12-4, with D unclear. The sequencing input was PBMCs. The origin of this receptor is a human donor in good health (CMV status not recorded). Some clones in this sample may be carry-over from other donors' samples. Here the CDR3 reads CASTLPSTRSSSGYTF. As DNA, the CDR3 is TGTGCCAGCACCTTACCCTCGACACGGTCTAGTTCGGGCTACACCTTC.